The 29 T cell receptor beta chains given below trace back to one sample, sequenced in a study of long-term antiretroviral therapy in people with HIV. Researchers report immunoSEQ v3.0 was run at survey level. The protocol was immunoSEQ multiplex PCR, while the TCRdb copy is restricted to in-frame clones and leaves out a portion. The sample shows under 35,000 clones, 94% of them seen only once. Sequencing used unsorted PBMCs, obtained 5 to 5.5 years after starting antiretroviral therapy. All receptors come from a woman aged 50 to 65 with HIV.

The chain uses TRBV5-1 and TRBJ2-3; D is perhaps TRBD2 (5 bases). The CDR3 length is 18 residues. The germline gives CDR1 SGHRS, CDR2 YFSETQ. V was cut by 4 bases and J by 2 bases, with 23 bases left in between. CDR3 nucleotide sequence: TGCGCCAGCAGCAGCTCCGGGCCCGGCCAGAGGGACACAGATACGCAGTATTTT. It specifies CASSSSGPGQRDTDTQYF.

The sample holds one count of this clone. The genes are TRBV4-1 and TRBJ2-1; 9 nucleotides agree with TRBD2. V lost 3 bases, J lost 2 bases, and 5 bases stayed unmatched. CDR1 and CDR2 (germline): MGHRA, YSYEKL. The CDR3 has 16 amino acids. This CDR3 is CASSHVPSGTYNEQFF. For the CDR3, the DNA is TGCGCCAGCAGCCACGTTCCTAGCGGGACCTACAATGAGCAGTTCTTC.

The rearrangement joins TRBV9 to TRBJ2-2, with D possibly TRBD2 on 7 matching bases. Trimming left V 3 bases short and J 4 bases short, with 19 bases between. Germline V gene sequence: CDR1 SGDLS, CDR2 YYNGEE. CDR3 length equals 17 residues. DNA for the CDR3: TGTGCCAGCAGCGAGGGGGGACTACCTCCGACCACCGGGGAGCTGTTTTTT. Translating it yields CASSEGGLPPTTGELFF.

This rearrangement joins TRBV7-9 to TRBJ2-7; TRBD2 matches 7 bases. CDR1 and CDR2 (germline): SEHNR, FQNEAQ (reference sequence). V was clipped by 4 bases and J by 0 bases; unmatched bases: 6. The CDR3 runs 15 residues. The chain's CDR3 is CASSSASGDSYEQYF. The CDR3 coding sequence is TGTGCCAGCAGCTCCGCTAGCGGCGACTCCTACGAGCAGTACTTC.

The J gene is TRBJ1-6, the V gene TRBV11-3; D possibly corresponds to TRBD1 (5 bases). The CDR3 totals 14 residues. Trimming pared 3 bases from V and 7 bases from J, leaving 10 bases between. Germline assignment: CDR1 SGHNT and CDR2 YENEEA. CDR3 nucleotide sequence: TGTGCCAGCAGCTTTCGGGGCAAAAATTCACCCCTCCACTTT. As protein: CASSFRGKNSPLHF.

The chain couples TRBV19 to TRBJ1-1; D not resolved. CDR1 and CDR2 from the germline V gene are LNHDA and SQIVND (reference sequence). The CDR3 is 13 residues long. With 2 bases removed from V and 1 base from J, the gap between germline ends came to 5 bases. CDR3 sequence: CASSISGNTEAFF. In nucleotides, the CDR3 is TGTGCCAGTAGTATATCGGGGAACACTGAAGCTTTCTTT. Supplemented by reference TRBV19 and TRBJ1-1, the full variable domain reads DGGITQSPKYLFRKEGQNVTLSCEQNLNHDAMYWYRQDPGQGLRLIYYSQIVNDFQKGDIAEGYSVSREKKESFPLTVTSAQKNPTAFYLCASSISGNTEAFFGQGTRLTVV.

J is TRBJ2-7 and V is TRBV29-1, with a weak D call TRBD1 (6 bases). There are 13 residues in the CDR3. Germline CDR1 SQVTM, CDR2 ANQGSEA. The ends were cut back, 6 bases at V and 3 bases at J, with 15 bases in the middle. The CDR3 nucleotides are TGCAGCGTAGTACAGGGCCCTTACTACGAGCAGTACTTC. Translated: CSVVQGPYYEQYF.

The chain is built from TRBV5-6 and TRBJ2-7; 8 nucleotides align to TRBD1. The V gene's germline CDR1 is SGHDT and CDR2 YYEEEE. V was pared by 0 bases and J by 3 bases, with 2 bases of the junction left unmatched. This CDR3 has 14 residues. The CDR3 sequence: CASSLGTGIYEQYF. CDR3 nucleotides: TGTGCCAGCAGCTTGGGGACAGGGATCTACGAGCAGTACTTC.

The chain combines TRBV7-9 with TRBJ2-2; a possible D gene is TRBD1 (6 bases). The V end lost 1 base, the J end lost 6 bases, and 24 bases lay between the germline ends. This CDR3 spans 19 amino acids. CDR1 and CDR2 (germline): SEHNR, FQNEAQ (reference sequence). The CDR3: CASSLVYRSDRQVAGELFF. The CDR3 bases are TGTGCCAGCAGCTTAGTGTATCGGTCGGACAGACAAGTCGCCGGGGAGCTGTTTTTT.

J is TRBJ2-7 and V is TRBV7-9; TRBD1 matches at 7 bases. The CDR3 has 16 amino acids. In germline, CDR1 is SEHNR, CDR2 FQNEAQ (reference sequence). V lost 6 bases and J lost 4; bases outside the gene matches: 15. The CDR3 coding sequence is TGTGCCAGCAGTCTTTATCCACGGGACAGAGCTTACGAGCAGTACTTC. It is translated as CASSLYPRDRAYEQYF.

The V call is TRBV6-5, the J call TRBJ1-1; D is unresolved. Germline CDR1 reads MNHEY; CDR2 reads SVGAGI. The CDR3 has 13 amino acids. Trimming cost V 5 bases and J 1 base, with 8 bases left between them. CDR3 protein: CASSPTANTEAFF. As DNA, the CDR3 is TGTGCCAGCAGTCCCACAGCGAACACTGAAGCTTTCTTT.

This clone appeared once. The chain is built from TRBV6-6 and TRBJ1-1; no definite D call. Trimming removed 2 bases at V and 2 bases at J, with 3 bases between. Looked up from germline, CDR1 is MNHNY and CDR2 is SVGAGI (reference sequence). The CDR3 extends over 12 amino acids. CDR3 sequence reads: CASSYPNTEAFF. Here the CDR3 DNA reads TGTGCCAGCAGTTACCCAAACACTGAAGCTTTCTTT.

The V call is TRBV6-5, the J call TRBJ2-5; D may match TRBD1 or TRBD2 (5 bases each). The CDR3 has 13 amino acids. Germline V gene lookup returns CDR1 MNHEY and CDR2 SVGAGI. The V and J ends lost 5 bases and 7 bases respectively, with 14 bases between them. CDR3 sequence (DNA): TGTGCCAGCAGTCCCCAGGGCAGCGGGACCCAGTACTTC. Translating it yields CASSPQGSGTQYF.

This chain uses TRBV6-6 with TRBJ2-7, with 11 bases lining up with TRBD1. This CDR3 is 14 amino acids long. Losses at the gene ends were 6 bases for V and 5 bases for J; bases not matched to a gene: 6. Germline-derived CDR1 and CDR2 are MNHNY and SVGAGI (reference sequence). As DNA, the CDR3 is TGTGCCAGCAGCGGGACAGGGGGTAAAAACGAGCAGTACTTC. As protein: CASSGTGGKNEQYF.

This chain links TRBV2 with TRBJ2-7, with 10 bases identical to TRBD1. V lost 3 bases, J lost 1 base, and 3 bases stayed unmatched. Germline V CDR1 and CDR2: SNHLY, FYNNEI. The CDR3 is 15 residues long. The CDR3 nucleotides read TGTGCCAGCAGTGACCGGGACAGGGGATCCTACGAGCAGTACTTC. Translated: CASSDRDRGSYEQYF.

The chain recombines TRBV18 with TRBJ2-3, with D perhaps assigned TRBD1 or TRBD2 (6 bases each). V lost 3 bases, J lost 4 bases, and 11 bases lay in between. CDR3 length: 14 residues. From germline, CDR1 is KGHSH and CDR2 LQKENI. In DNA form, the CDR3 reads TGTGCCAGCTCACCCCAGGGGAGGCCAGATACGCAGTATTTT. Protein sequence: CASSPQGRPDTQYF.

The V call is TRBV4-2, the J call TRBJ2-1; 9 bases agree with TRBD2. The V and J ends lost 2 bases and 0 bases, in that order; junction bases with no gene match: 8. The CDR3 runs to 18 residues. From germline, CDR1 is LGHNA and CDR2 YNFKEQ. The CDR3 DNA follows: TGTGCCAGCAGCCAATCCCAGCGGGGGGTGAGCTCCTACAATGAGCAGTTCTTC. Amino acids: CASSQSQRGVSSYNEQFF.

The rearrangement links TRBV15 to TRBJ2-7; D remains ambiguous. The CDR3 totals 15 residues. CDR1 is LNHNV and CDR2 is YYDKDF in the germline V gene (reference sequence). The V end lost 0 bases, the J end lost 3 bases, and 12 bases lay between the germline ends. As DNA, the CDR3 is TGTGCCACCAGCAGAGATTCGCCAGGCTACTACGAGCAGTACTTC. Translating it yields CATSRDSPGYYEQYF. The full variable domain, in which reference TRBV15 and TRBJ2-7 provide the parts outside the CDR3, is DAMVIQNPRYQVTQFGKPVTLSCSQTLNHNVMYWYQQKSSQAPKLLFHYYDKDFNNEADTPDNFQSRRPNTSFCFLDIRSPGLGDTAMYLCATSRDSPGYYEQYFGPGTRLTVT.

This chain uses TRBV27 with TRBJ2-3, with 8 positions matching TRBD2. Germline V lookup: CDR1 MNHEY, CDR2 SMNVEV (reference sequence). The V and J ends lost 6 bases and 2 bases, in that order; junction bases with no gene match: 7. The CDR3 is 15 residues long. CDR3 nucleotide sequence: TGTGCCAGCAGCTTTAGAGCGGGGGACACAGATACGCAGTATTTT. Translated: CASSFRAGDTDTQYF.

V is TRBV30 and J is TRBJ1-2, with D perhaps TRBD1 (6 bases). This CDR3 is built from 14 residues. V lost 4 bases, J lost 4 bases, and 16 bases lay in between. The germline V gene encodes CDR1 GTSNPN and CDR2 SVGIG (reference sequence). The chain's CDR3 is CAWIQGGVSYGYTF. CDR3 coding DNA: TGTGCCTGGATACAGGGAGGCGTGAGCTATGGCTACACCTTC.

The chain has TRBV7-3 and TRBJ2-3, with 8 bases that match TRBD2. The V gene's germline CDR1 is SGHTA and CDR2 FQGTGA. V gave up 3 bases and J gave up 5 bases; unmatched junction bases: 10. This CDR3 spans 16 amino acids. CDR3 sequence reads: CASSFGLRGGIDTQYF. CDR3 bases: TGTGCCAGCAGCTTTGGCCTTCGCGGGGGGATAGATACGCAGTATTTT.

The chain carries TRBV19 and TRBJ1-6; D unresolved. This CDR3 contains 15 residues. Trimming left V 0 bases short and J 6 bases short, with 9 bases between. CDR1 LNHDA and CDR2 SQIVND come from the germline V gene (reference sequence). The CDR3 is CASSIEASFNSPLHF. In DNA, the CDR3 is TGTGCCAGTAGTATAGAGGCCAGCTTTAATTCACCCCTCCACTTT. Combining the CDR3 with reference TRBV19 and TRBJ1-6 gives the whole variable domain DGGITQSPKYLFRKEGQNVTLSCEQNLNHDAMYWYRQDPGQGLRLIYYSQIVNDFQKGDIAEGYSVSREKKESFPLTVTSAQKNPTAFYLCASSIEASFNSPLHFGNGTRLTVT.

The chain combines TRBV10-3 with TRBJ1-5; 7 positions agree with TRBD1. The CDR3 loop spans 17 amino acids. The germline V gene has CDR1 ENHRY and CDR2 SYGVKD. V dropped 0 bases and J dropped 4; count of bases not matched to a gene: 9. The CDR3 here is CAISESKGGLENQPQHF. The CDR3 coding sequence is TGTGCCATCAGTGAGTCTAAAGGGGGCCTGGAGAATCAGCCCCAGCATTTT.

The rearrangement links TRBV27 to TRBJ1-1, with D uncertain. Per the germline V gene, CDR1 is MNHEY and CDR2 is SMNVEV (reference sequence). The CDR3 loop spans 13 amino acids. Trimming pared 3 bases from V and 6 bases from J, leaving 11 bases between. This CDR3 reads CASSFGSSSEAFF. CDR3 nucleotides: TGTGCCAGCAGTTTTGGGAGTTCCTCTGAAGCTTTCTTT.

V and J are TRBV19 and TRBJ1-2; possibly TRBD1 for D (6 bases). Germline loops: CDR1 LNHDA, CDR2 SQIVND (reference sequence). Trimming cost V 4 bases and J 4 bases, with 13 bases left between them. The CDR3 runs 14 residues. The CDR3 DNA reads as TGTGCCAGTAGTACCCCGGACAGAGTCTATGGCTACACCTTC. This translates into CASSTPDRVYGYTF.

The chain carries TRBV6-5 and TRBJ2-3, with 7 bases aligning to TRBD2. The V segment lost 6 bases and the J segment 5 bases; nucleotides outside the gene matches: 8. CDR1 is MNHEY and CDR2 is SVGAGI in the germline V gene. This CDR3 comprises 14 residues. In DNA, the CDR3 is TGTGCCAGCAGGGGACCGACGGGAGGAGATACGCAGTATTTT. Protein: CASRGPTGGDTQYF.

Only one count was recorded for this clone. Other nucleotide sequences in the sample specify the same CDR3. The chain combines TRBV2 with TRBJ1-1; D might be TRBD1 (6 bases). CDR3 length: 13 residues. V lost 3 bases and J lost 4, with 9 bases in between. Germline CDR1 and CDR2: SNHLY and FYNNEI. CDR3 in amino acids: CASSEGGGTEAFF. The CDR3 bases are TGTGCCAGCAGTGAGGGAGGGGGCACTGAAGCTTTCTTT.

The chain recombines TRBV7-2 with TRBJ2-7, with D perhaps TRBD1 or TRBD2 (5 bases each). V lost 4 bases and J lost 4, with 14 bases in between. CDR3 length equals 14 residues. Germline V lookup: CDR1 SGHTA, CDR2 FQGNSA. DNA for the CDR3: TGTGCCAGCAGCTACCGGGACGGGAAGTACGAGCAGTACTTC. This codes for CASSYRDGKYEQYF. Drawing the rest from reference TRBV7-2 and TRBJ2-7, the complete variable domain is GAGVSQSPSNKVTEKGKDVELRCDPISGHTALYWYRQSLGQGLEFLIYFQGNSAPDKSGLPSDRFSAERTGGSVSTLTIQRTQQEDSAVYLCASSYRDGKYEQYFGPGTRLTVT.

J is TRBJ2-2 and V is TRBV6-1; 9 nucleotides align to TRBD1. V lost 2 bases, J lost 4 bases, and 5 bases stayed unmatched. The CDR3 is 16 amino acids. Per germline, CDR1 MNHNS and CDR2 SASEGT. As DNA, the CDR3 is TGTGCCAGCAGTGAACTGGGACAGGGCGGCACCGGGGAGCTGTTTTTT. Translating gives CASSELGQGGTGELFF.